Below are 13 T cell receptor beta chains sequenced from a single sample in a study of breast tumors, draining lymph nodes, adjacent tissues. The lymph nodes were axillary draining lymph nodes from breast cancer patients. One entry per CDR3 protein results from TCRdb running MiXCR on the multiplex PCR reads. The table includes over 150,000 distinct CDR3 sequences, 30% to 35% detected once. Sequenced: axillary lymph node tissue. These receptors were taken from a female donor with breast cancer. Some clones in this sample may be carry-over from other donors' samples.

A note on this clonotype: This clone may be a read error of a much larger clone one base away. The V gene is TRBV4-2, the J gene TRBJ2-2, with D possibly TRBD2 on 6 matching bases. The CDR3 has 15 amino acids. Per the germline V gene, CDR1 is LGHNA and CDR2 is YNFKEQ. The CDR3 loop is CASSPGRAGTGERFF. The CDR3 DNA follows: TGTGCCAGCAGCCCCGGCAGAGCGGGCACCGGGGAGCGGTTTTTT.

This clonotype has ten or more counts. The DNA of the CDR3 is TGTGCCAGCCAAAGGGACCGGGACAGACACACAGATACGCAGTATTTT. Translation gives CASQRDRDRHTDTQYF. J is TRBJ2-3 and V is TRBV12-3 or TRBV12-4; the match to TRBD1 covers 7 bases. This CDR3 is built from 16 residues. Losses at the gene ends were 8 bases for V and 2 bases for J; bases not matched to a gene: 13.

The table lists this clonotype with a few counts. The gene calls are TRBV20-1 and TRBJ1-5; a possible D gene is TRBD1 (5 bases). CDR1 DFQATT and CDR2 SNEGSKA come from the germline V gene (reference sequence). The CDR3 is made up of 12 amino acids. V lost 3 bases and J 14 bases, leaving 17 bases between the germline ends. CDR3 sequence: CSASGGRGYEHF. The CDR3 DNA follows: TGCAGTGCTAGCGGCGGGAGGGGCTACGAGCATTTT.

This clonotype was found many times. This chain uses TRBV5-5 with TRBJ2-7; possible D gene TRBD2, 7 bases. V lost 3 bases and J 2 bases, leaving 18 bases between the germline ends. Germline V lookup: CDR1 SGHKS, CDR2 YYEKEE (reference sequence). The CDR3 sequence is 16 residues long. CDR3 sequence (DNA): TGTGCCAGCAGCTGGGGGGGCAGGGGAATACCCTACGAGCAGTACTTC. This encodes CASSWGGRGIPYEQYF.

Comment on this clonotype: Being one base from a much bigger clone, this may be a read error. This chain connects TRBV29-1 to TRBJ2-7; 10 bases match TRBD1. The germline gives CDR1 SQVTM, CDR2 ANQGSEA. CDR3 length: 16 residues. The CDR3 coding sequence is TGTGCCTGGACCAAAACCGGGACAGGGGTCCCCTACAAGCAGTACTTC. Translated, it gives CAWTKTGTGVPYKQYF.

This chain uses TRBV6-1 with TRBJ2-3; D is possibly TRBD1 (6 bases). CDR3 length: 16 amino acids. Deletions cut 6 bases from V and 0 bases from J, with 16 bases between. Per the germline V gene, CDR1 is MNHNS and CDR2 is SASEGT. The CDR3 protein is CASRLTRDTSTDTQYF. The CDR3 DNA is TGTGCCAGCAGACTAACCCGGGACACGAGCACAGATACGCAGTATTTT.

This clonotype has ten or more counts. Written as DNA, the CDR3 is TGTGCCAGCAGCTTAACGTTACGTAGGGAGACCCAGTACTTC. Translated, it gives CASSLTLRRETQYF. V is TRBV7-9 and J is TRBJ2-5, with no clear D. The CDR3 runs 14 residues. V was cut by 2 bases and J by 5 bases, with 12 bases left in between. Germline loops: CDR1 SEHNR, CDR2 FQNEAQ (reference sequence).

In its sample, this clonotype was seen a few times. This chain connects TRBV5-4 to TRBJ2-1; TRBD1 matches at 11 bases. This CDR3 is 15 amino acids long. Germline values: CDR1 SGHNT, CDR2 YYREEE (reference sequence). The J segment lost 6 bases and the V segment lost 4 bases, leaving 6 bases of the junction unmatched. The CDR3 DNA follows: TGTGCCAGCAGCCGCGGGACAGGGGGACCCAATGAGCAGTTCTTC. Its translation: CASSRGTGGPNEQFF.

This rearrangement joins TRBV29-1 to TRBJ1-2; D might be TRBD1 (6 bases). The CDR3 has 14 residues. Germline assignment: CDR1 SQVTM and CDR2 ANQGSEA. V was clipped by 8 bases and J by 4 bases, with 20 bases between them. The CDR3 reads CSSWGGALSYGYTF. CDR3 bases: TGCAGCAGTTGGGGGGGCGCATTGTCCTATGGCTACACCTTC.

The V gene is TRBV24-1, the J gene TRBJ2-5, with TRBD2 matching 9 bases. The germline gives CDR1 KGHDR, CDR2 SFDVKD. Unmatched junction bases numbered 12, after V lost 1 base and J lost 4 bases. CDR3 length: 18 residues. The CDR3 sequence is CATSDFSGGPNLRETQYF. The CDR3 nucleotides are TGTGCCACCAGTGATTTTAGCGGGGGCCCTAACCTACGAGAGACCCAGTACTTC.

This clonotype showed up many times. The chain joins TRBV5-8 to TRBJ1-5; tentative D call: TRBD1 (6 bases). The CDR3 is 16 amino acids. Between the trimmed V and J ends, which lost 4 bases and 6 bases, there was a span of 20 bases. Per germline, CDR1 SGHTS and CDR2 YDEGEE. The CDR3 DNA sequence: TGTGCCAGCAGCCCCCGTCCGGGGGCGCTCGGTCAGCCCCAGCATTTT. Protein sequence: CASSPRPGALGQPQHF.

The rearrangement joins TRBV2 to TRBJ1-2, with 10 bases matching TRBD1. Trimming took 5 bases from V and 3 from J; bases not matched to a gene: 9. The CDR3 sequence is 16 residues long. CDR1 is SNHLY and CDR2 is FYNNEI in the germline V gene. The CDR3: CASSRQGAFDYYGYTF. In nucleotides, the CDR3 is TGTGCCAGCAGTAGACAGGGGGCGTTCGATTACTATGGCTACACCTTC.

The chain recombines TRBV11-2 with TRBJ2-3; maybe TRBD2 (6 bases). Germline V gene sequence: CDR1 SGHAT, CDR2 FQNNGV. The CDR3 sequence is 18 residues long. V lost 1 base and J lost 10, with 27 bases in between. This CDR3 reads CASSLVGPAAQRWEAQYF. DNA for the CDR3: TGTGCCAGCAGCTTAGTCGGGCCAGCGGCCCAAAGGTGGGAGGCGCAGTATTTT.